These 16 T cell receptor beta chains originate from one sample sequenced in a study of T cells in Graves' hyperthyroidism and ophthalmopathy. Amplified regions were TCR beta CDR3 sequences from RNA transcripts. HTBI primers drove first-round RT-PCR of the TCR CDR3. Via MiXCR, TCRdb re-called the multiplex PCR reads, giving one row per CDR3 protein. The table includes some 510,000 distinct CDR3 sequences, around 20% detected once. Sequenced input: blood. Receptors originate from a man aged 18 to 35 with Graves' hyperthyroidism.

This clonotype was seen repeatedly, ten times or more. The V call is TRBV30, the J call TRBJ2-7; 8 nucleotides align to TRBD2. Trimming at V came to 0 bases and at J to 5 bases, leaving 3 bases not matched to a gene. This CDR3 has 13 amino acids. Germline values: CDR1 GTSNPN, CDR2 SVGIG (reference sequence). The CDR3 here is CAWSVPGGDEQYF. DNA of the CDR3: TGTGCCTGGAGTGTACCGGGGGGGGACGAGCAGTACTTC.

This clonotype was recorded a few times. A junction boundary mismatches the germline segment, possibly from a read error. The chain combines TRBV2 with TRBJ2-4, with D perhaps matching TRBD1 (6 bases). This CDR3 contains 15 residues. Germline V gives CDR1 SNHLY, CDR2 FYNNEI. The CDR3, as DNA: TGTGCCAGCAGTAACAGGGTTACAATTGGCGACATTAAGTACTTC. Translated, it gives CASSNRVTIGDIKYF.

The chain combines TRBV6-1 with TRBJ1-3; 9 nucleotides line up with TRBD1. Germline CDR1 MNHNS, CDR2 SASEGT. Trimming removed 7 bases from V and 0 bases from J; junction bases left unmatched: 10. The CDR3 is 17 residues long. The CDR3 protein is CASTAGQGILSGNTIYF. CDR3 DNA sequence: TGTGCCAGCACCGCAGGACAGGGGATTCTCTCTGGAAACACCATATATTTT.

Turning to this clonotype: It may be a read error: a sequence one base away is much more abundant. V is TRBV3-1 and J is TRBJ1-2, with D perhaps matching TRBD1 (5 bases). Between the trimmed V and J ends, which lost 7 bases and 4 bases, there was a span of 19 bases. The germline CDR1 and CDR2 sequences are LGHDT and YNNKEL (reference sequence). This CDR3 region has 15 residues. The CDR3 sequence is CASIHRGAASYGYTF. In nucleotides, the CDR3 is TGTGCCAGCATCCATCGAGGGGCCGCCTCCTATGGCTACACCTTC.

This CDR3 reads CASRMTGAFFEQYF. The CDR3 coding sequence is TGTGCCAGCAGGATGACAGGGGCCTTTTTCGAGCAGTACTTC. The rearrangement joins TRBV3-1 to TRBJ2-7; 8 bases are shared with TRBD1. CDR1 and CDR2 (germline): LGHDT, YNNKEL (reference sequence). The CDR3 spans 14 residues. Trimming removed 6 bases from V and 6 bases from J; junction bases left unmatched: 10.

This clonotype was counted at least ten times. Here the CDR3 DNA reads TGCAGTACGGCCGAGGGGATGTTAGAGCAGTACTTC. It yields the protein CSTAEGMLEQYF. The chain links TRBV20-1 to TRBJ2-7; D possibly matches TRBD1 or TRBD2 (5 bases each). Germline V gene sequence: CDR1 DFQATT, CDR2 SNEGSKA (reference sequence). Trimming took off 8 bases at V and 7 bases at J, with 18 bases between the two ends. The CDR3 runs to 12 residues.

The rearrangement joins TRBV4-1 to TRBJ1-5; no definite D call. Germline lookup yields CDR1 MGHRA and CDR2 YSYEKL. V lost 1 base to trimming and J lost 0 bases, with 13 bases between them. This CDR3 is built from 17 residues. The CDR3 nucleotides read TGCGCCAGCAGCCAAGGTCGAGGAAAATCTAGCAATCAGCCCCAGCATTTT. Protein sequence: CASSQGRGKSSNQPQHF.

This clonotype was observed a handful of times. The chain recombines TRBV4-1 with TRBJ2-5, with D perhaps TRBD1 (5 bases). The ends were cut back, 3 bases at V and 2 bases at J, with 16 bases in the middle. This CDR3 has 16 amino acids. CDR1 MGHRA and CDR2 YSYEKL come from the germline V gene. CDR3 residues: CASSHEYRQFQETQYF. DNA of the CDR3: TGCGCCAGCAGCCACGAATATAGACAGTTTCAAGAGACCCAGTACTTC.

This clonotype came up a few times. The chain combines TRBV6-1 with TRBJ2-5; TRBD1 aligns across 9 bases. The length of the CDR3 is 15 residues. V shed 2 bases and J 5 bases; nucleotides not matched to a gene: 6. Germline CDR1 MNHNS, CDR2 SASEGT. As DNA, the CDR3 is TGTGCCAGCAGTGAATGGGACAGGGCAGGGGAGACCCAGTACTTC. It codes for CASSEWDRAGETQYF.

This clonotype was seen ten or more times. V usage is TRBV6-4 and J usage is TRBJ1-1; possibly TRBD1 for D (6 bases). The CDR3 length is 17 residues. Per the germline V gene, CDR1 is MRHNA and CDR2 is SNTAGT. Trimming shortened V by 6 bases and J by 0 bases, and 20 bases separated the two germline ends. DNA of the CDR3: TGTGCCAGCAGCCTCAACCGGGACACTATAATGAACACTGAAGCTTTCTTT. Translated, it gives CASSLNRDTIMNTEAFF.

Concerning this clonotype itself: A much larger clone differs by one base, so this may be a read error. V gene TRBV6-1 combines with J gene TRBJ2-4; 7 nucleotides line up with TRBD2. The J segment lost 9 bases and the V segment lost 5 bases, leaving 13 bases of the junction unmatched. The germline CDR1 and CDR2 sequences are MNHNS and SASEGT. The CDR3 is 15 residues long. The CDR3 coding sequence is TGTGCCAGCAGTCGAACTACTAGCGTGGGGACCATTCAGTACTTC. Encoded protein: CASSRTTSVGTIQYF.

The chain joins TRBV29-1 to TRBJ1-3; D gene ambiguous. This CDR3 is built from 12 residues. Germline V lookup: CDR1 SQVTM, CDR2 ANQGSEA. CDR3 in amino acids: CSGLGSGNTIYF. The CDR3 DNA sequence: TGCAGTGGCCTGGGGTCCGGGAACACCATATATTTT.

This clonotype was found many times. The chain is built from TRBV28 and TRBJ1-5; D not resolved. CDR3 length: 15 residues. V was pared by 5 bases and J by 2 bases, with 13 bases between. The germline CDR1 and CDR2 sequences are MDHEN and SYDVKM. The CDR3 here is CASSRWTYGNQPQHF. CDR3 coding DNA: TGTGCCAGCAGTCGGTGGACGTACGGCAATCAGCCCCAGCATTTT. Drawing the rest from reference TRBV28 and TRBJ1-5, the complete variable domain is DVKVTQSSRYLVKRTGEKVFLECVQDMDHENMFWYRQDPGLGLRLIYFSYDVKMKEKGDIPEGYSVSREKKERFSLILESASTNQTSMYLCASSRWTYGNQPQHFGDGTRLSIL.

V usage is TRBV6-1 and J usage is TRBJ1-2; 7 nucleotides agree with TRBD1. The CDR3 is 14 amino acids. Looked up from germline, CDR1 is MNHNS and CDR2 is SASEGT. Germline trimming cut 8 bases from V and 5 bases from J; bases unmatched to any gene: 11. CDR3 amino acids: CASQMTGLRYGYTF. The DNA for the CDR3 is TGTGCCAGCCAGATGACAGGGCTCCGATATGGCTACACCTTC.

This clonotype was detected ten times or more. One end of the junction varies from germline; a read error may be responsible. This sequence joins TRBV28 and TRBJ2-7; 7 nucleotides line up with TRBD1. The CDR3 contains 16 residues. CDR1 is MDHEN and CDR2 is SYDVKM in the germline V gene. In DNA, the CDR3 is TGTGCCAGCAGGCTTGCGCGACAGGGAGCGAGCTACGAGCTGTACTTC. This codes for CASRLARQGASYELYF.

This clonotype occurred many times. The chain employs TRBV30 and TRBJ2-7, with D uncertain. The length of the CDR3 is 12 residues. Germline V gene lookup returns CDR1 GTSNPN and CDR2 SVGIG (reference sequence). The V end lost 0 bases, the J end lost 3 bases, and 6 bases lay between the germline ends. The CDR3 bases are TGTGCCTGGAGTGTGCTTGGCTACGAGCAGTACTTC. It specifies CAWSVLGYEQYF.